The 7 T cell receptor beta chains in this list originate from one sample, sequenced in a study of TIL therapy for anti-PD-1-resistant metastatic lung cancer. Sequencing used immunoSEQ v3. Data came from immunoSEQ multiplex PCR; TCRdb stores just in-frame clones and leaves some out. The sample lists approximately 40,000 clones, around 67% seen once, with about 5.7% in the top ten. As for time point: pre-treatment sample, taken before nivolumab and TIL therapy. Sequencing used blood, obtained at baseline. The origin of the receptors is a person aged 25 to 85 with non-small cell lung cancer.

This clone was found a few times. The DNA for the CDR3 is TGTGCCAGCAGCCAAAGGAACCAAGAGACCCAGTACTTC. Translating it yields CASSQRNQETQYF. The genes are TRBV14 and TRBJ2-5; D not resolved. V gave up 2 bases and J gave up 0 bases, with 4 bases separating them. The CDR3 is 13 amino acids. CDR1 is SGHDN and CDR2 is FVKESK in the germline V gene.

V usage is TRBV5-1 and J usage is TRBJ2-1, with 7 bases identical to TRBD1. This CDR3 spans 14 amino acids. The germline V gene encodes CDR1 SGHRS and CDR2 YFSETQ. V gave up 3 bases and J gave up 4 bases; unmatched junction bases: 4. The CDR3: CASSSPGQYNEQFF. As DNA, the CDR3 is TGCGCCAGCAGCTCCCCGGGACAGTACAATGAGCAGTTCTTC.

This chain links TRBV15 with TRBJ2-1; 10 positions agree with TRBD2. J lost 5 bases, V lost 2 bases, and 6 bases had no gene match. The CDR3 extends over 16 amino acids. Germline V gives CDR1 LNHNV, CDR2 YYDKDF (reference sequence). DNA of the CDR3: TGTGCCACCAGCAGACCAAGCGGGAGGGCCAACAATGAGCAGTTCTTC. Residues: CATSRPSGRANNEQFF. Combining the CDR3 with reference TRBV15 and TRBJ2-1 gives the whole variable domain DAMVIQNPRYQVTQFGKPVTLSCSQTLNHNVMYWYQQKSSQAPKLLFHYYDKDFNNEADTPDNFQSRRPNTSFCFLDIRSPGLGDTAMYLCATSRPSGRANNEQFFGPGTRLTVL.

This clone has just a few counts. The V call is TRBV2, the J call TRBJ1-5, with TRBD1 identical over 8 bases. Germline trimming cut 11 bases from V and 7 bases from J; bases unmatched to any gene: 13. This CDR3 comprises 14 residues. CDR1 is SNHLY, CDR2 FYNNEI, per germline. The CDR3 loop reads CASAWQGALQPQHF. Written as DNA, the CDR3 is TGTGCCTCAGCGTGGCAGGGGGCCTTACAGCCCCAGCATTTT.

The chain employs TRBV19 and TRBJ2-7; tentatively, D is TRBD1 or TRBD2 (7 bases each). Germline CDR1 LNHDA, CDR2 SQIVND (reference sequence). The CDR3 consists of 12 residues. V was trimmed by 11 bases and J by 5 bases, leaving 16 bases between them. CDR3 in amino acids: CASGGDGNEQYF. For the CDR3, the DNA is TGTGCCTCAGGGGGGGACGGGAACGAGCAGTACTTC.

The CDR3 sequence is CAIREPDSSYEQYF. In DNA, the CDR3 is TGTGCCATCAGAGAACCGGACAGCTCCTACGAGCAGTACTTC. The chain carries TRBV10-3 and TRBJ2-7; D may be TRBD1 (6 bases). This CDR3 is built from 14 residues. Per the germline V gene, CDR1 is ENHRY and CDR2 is SYGVKD. V was clipped by 6 bases and J by 0 bases, with 12 bases between them.

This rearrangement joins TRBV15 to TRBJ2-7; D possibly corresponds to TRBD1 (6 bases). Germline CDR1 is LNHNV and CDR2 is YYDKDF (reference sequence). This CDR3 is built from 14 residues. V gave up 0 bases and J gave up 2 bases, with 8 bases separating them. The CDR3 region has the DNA TGTGCCACCAGCAGAGACCCAGGGGCCTACGAGCAGTACTTC. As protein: CATSRDPGAYEQYF.